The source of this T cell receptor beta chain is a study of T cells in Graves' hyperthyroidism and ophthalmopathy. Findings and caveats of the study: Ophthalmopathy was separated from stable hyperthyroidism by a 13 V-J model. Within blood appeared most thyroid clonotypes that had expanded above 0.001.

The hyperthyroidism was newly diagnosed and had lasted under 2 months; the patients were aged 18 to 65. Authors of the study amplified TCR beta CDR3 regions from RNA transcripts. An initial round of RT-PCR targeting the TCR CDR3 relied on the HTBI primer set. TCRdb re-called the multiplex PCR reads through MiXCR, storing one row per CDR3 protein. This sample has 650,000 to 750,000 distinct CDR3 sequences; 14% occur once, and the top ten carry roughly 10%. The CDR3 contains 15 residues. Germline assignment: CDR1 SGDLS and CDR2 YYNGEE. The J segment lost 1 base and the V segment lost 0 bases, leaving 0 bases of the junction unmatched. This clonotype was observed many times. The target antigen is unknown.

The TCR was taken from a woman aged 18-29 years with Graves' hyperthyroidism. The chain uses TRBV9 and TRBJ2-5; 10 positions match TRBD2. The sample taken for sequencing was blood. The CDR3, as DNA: TGTGCCAGCAGCGTAGGGACTAGCGGCCAAGAGACCCAGTACTTC. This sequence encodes CASSVGTSGQETQYF.